This TCR beta chain was profiled in a study of T cell responses to AZD1222 COVID-19 vaccine. The table came from immunoSEQ multiplex PCR; TCRdb's copy has only in-frame clones and leaves some out. The sample consists of over 100,000 clones, about 80% of them appearing once. Overall study findings and caveats: Donors were mostly white British, more females; clonal diversity possibly underestimated. Spike-specific TCR breadth and depth grew following two AZD1222 doses. Baseline serology detected seropositivity in only five to seven AZD1222 recipients.

Details on this clone: The antigen is not known.

The sample here was peripheral blood, taken on day 0 of AZD1222 vaccination. The TCR sequence derives from an adult in good health.

CDR3 loop: CASRTTGVGGYTF. DNA of the CDR3: TGTGCCAGCAGGACCACAGGGGTGGGCGGCTACACCTTC. The chain combines TRBV7-9 with TRBJ1-2; 7 bases fit TRBD1. V was pared by 6 bases and J by 8 bases, with 9 bases of the junction left unmatched. From germline, CDR1 is SEHNR and CDR2 FQNEAQ (reference sequence). This CDR3 has 13 residues.